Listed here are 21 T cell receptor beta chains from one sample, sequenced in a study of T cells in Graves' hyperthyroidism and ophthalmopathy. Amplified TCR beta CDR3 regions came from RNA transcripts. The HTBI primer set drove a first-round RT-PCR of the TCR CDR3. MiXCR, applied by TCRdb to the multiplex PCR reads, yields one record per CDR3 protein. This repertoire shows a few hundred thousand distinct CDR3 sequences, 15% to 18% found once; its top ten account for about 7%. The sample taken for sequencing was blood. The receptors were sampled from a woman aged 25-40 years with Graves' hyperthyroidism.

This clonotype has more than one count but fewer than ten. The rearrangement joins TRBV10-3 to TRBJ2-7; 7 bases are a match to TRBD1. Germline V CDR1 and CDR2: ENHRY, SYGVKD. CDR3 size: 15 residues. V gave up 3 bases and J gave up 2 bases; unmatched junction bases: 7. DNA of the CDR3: TGTGCCATCAGTGAAGGGCAGGGGGTAACCTACGAGCAGTACTTC. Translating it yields CAISEGQGVTYEQYF.

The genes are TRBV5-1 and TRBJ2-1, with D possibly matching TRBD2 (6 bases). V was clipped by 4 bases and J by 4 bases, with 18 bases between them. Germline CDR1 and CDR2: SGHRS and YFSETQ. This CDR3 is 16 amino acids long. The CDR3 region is CASSPKAGLRYNEQFF. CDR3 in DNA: TGCGCCAGCAGCCCGAAGGCGGGGCTCAGATACAATGAGCAGTTCTTC.

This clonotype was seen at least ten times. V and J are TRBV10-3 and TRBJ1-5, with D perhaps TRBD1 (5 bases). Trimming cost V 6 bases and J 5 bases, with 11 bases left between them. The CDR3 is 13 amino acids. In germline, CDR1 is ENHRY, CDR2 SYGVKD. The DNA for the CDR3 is TGTGCCATCAGCCCCGGACAAGATCAGCCCCAGCATTTT. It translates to CAISPGQDQPQHF.

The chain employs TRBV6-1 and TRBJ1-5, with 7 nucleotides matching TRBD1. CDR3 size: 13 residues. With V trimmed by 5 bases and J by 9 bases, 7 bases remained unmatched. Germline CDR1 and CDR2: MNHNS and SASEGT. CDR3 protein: CASSTKGAGPQHF. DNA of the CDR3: TGTGCCAGCAGTACGAAGGGGGCCGGGCCCCAGCATTTT.

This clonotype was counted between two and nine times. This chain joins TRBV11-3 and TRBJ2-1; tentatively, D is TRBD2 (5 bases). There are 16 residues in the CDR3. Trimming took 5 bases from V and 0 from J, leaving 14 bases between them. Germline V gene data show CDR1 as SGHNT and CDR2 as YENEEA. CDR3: CASSRLSGSSYNEQFF. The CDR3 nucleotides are TGTGCCAGCAGCCGCTTGAGCGGTTCCTCCTACAATGAGCAGTTCTTC. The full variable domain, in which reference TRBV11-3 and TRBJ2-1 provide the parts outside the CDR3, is EAGVVQSPRYKIIEKKQPVAFWCNPISGHNTLYWYLQNLGQGPELLIRYENEEAVDDSQLPKDRFSAERLKGVDSTLKIQPAELGDSAVYLCASSRLSGSSYNEQFFGPGTRLTVL.

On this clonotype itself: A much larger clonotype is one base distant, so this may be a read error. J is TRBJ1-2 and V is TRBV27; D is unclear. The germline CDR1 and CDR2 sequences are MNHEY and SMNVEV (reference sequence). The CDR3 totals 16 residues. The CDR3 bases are TGTTCCAGTCTCCGCGACCCCTCCGAACGAAACTATGGCTACACCTTC. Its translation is CSSLRDPSERNYGYTF.

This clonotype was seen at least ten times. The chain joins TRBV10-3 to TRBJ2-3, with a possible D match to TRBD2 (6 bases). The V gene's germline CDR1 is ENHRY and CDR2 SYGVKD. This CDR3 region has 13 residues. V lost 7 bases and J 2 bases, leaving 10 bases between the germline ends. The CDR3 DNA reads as TGTGCCATCAAGGAGGGATCCACAGATACGCAGTATTTT. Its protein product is CAIKEGSTDTQYF.

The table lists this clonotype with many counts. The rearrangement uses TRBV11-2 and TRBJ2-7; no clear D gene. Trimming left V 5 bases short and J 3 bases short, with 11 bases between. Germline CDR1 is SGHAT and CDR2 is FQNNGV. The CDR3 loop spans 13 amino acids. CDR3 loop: CASSQKEDYEQYF. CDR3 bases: TGTGCCAGCAGCCAGAAGGAAGACTACGAGCAGTACTTC.

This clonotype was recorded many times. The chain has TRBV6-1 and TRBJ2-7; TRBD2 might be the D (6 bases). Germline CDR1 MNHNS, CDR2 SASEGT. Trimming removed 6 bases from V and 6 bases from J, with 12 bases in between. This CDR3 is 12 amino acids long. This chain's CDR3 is CASRGPGSEQYF. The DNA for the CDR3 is TGTGCCAGCAGGGGCCCCGGGAGCGAGCAGTACTTC.

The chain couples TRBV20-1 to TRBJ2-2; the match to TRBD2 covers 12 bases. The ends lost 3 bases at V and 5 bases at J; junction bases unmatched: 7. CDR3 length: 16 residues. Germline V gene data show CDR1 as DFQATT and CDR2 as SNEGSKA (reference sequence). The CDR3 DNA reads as TGCAGTGCTAGGGGGGCCGGGACTAGCGGGACCGGGGAGCTGTTTTTT. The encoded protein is CSARGAGTSGTGELFF.

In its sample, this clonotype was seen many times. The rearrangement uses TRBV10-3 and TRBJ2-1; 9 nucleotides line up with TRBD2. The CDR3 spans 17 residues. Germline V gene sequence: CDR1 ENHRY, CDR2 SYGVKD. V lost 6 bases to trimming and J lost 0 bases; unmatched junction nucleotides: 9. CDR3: CAIREGSGSVSYNEQFF. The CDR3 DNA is TGTGCCATCAGAGAAGGTAGCGGGAGTGTCTCCTACAATGAGCAGTTCTTC.

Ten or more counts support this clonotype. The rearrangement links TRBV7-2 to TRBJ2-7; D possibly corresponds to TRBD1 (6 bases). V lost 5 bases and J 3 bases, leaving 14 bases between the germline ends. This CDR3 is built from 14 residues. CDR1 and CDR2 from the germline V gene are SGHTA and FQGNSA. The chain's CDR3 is CASSLTGHDYEQYF. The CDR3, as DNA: TGTGCCAGCAGCCTTACGGGACATGACTACGAGCAGTACTTC.

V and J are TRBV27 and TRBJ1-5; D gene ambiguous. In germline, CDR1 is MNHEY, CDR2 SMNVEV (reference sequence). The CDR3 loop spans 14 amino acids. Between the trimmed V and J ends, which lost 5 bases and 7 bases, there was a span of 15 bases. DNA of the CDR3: TGTGCCAGCAGTACGAGAGCACTTGGGCAGCCCCAGCATTTT. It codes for CASSTRALGQPQHF.

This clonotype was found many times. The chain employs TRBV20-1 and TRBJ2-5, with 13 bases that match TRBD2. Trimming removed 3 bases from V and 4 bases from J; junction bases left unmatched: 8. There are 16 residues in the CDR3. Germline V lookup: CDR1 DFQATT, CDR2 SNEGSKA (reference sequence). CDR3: CSASPTSGRTGETQYF. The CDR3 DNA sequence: TGCAGTGCTAGCCCGACTAGCGGGAGGACTGGAGAGACCCAGTACTTC.

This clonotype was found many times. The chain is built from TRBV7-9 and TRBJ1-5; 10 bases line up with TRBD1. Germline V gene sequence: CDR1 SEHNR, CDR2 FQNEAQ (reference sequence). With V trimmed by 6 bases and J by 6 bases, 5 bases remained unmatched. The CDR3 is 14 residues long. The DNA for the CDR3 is TGTGCCAGCAGTATGACAGGGGGCAGTCAGCCCCAGCATTTT. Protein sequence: CASSMTGGSQPQHF.

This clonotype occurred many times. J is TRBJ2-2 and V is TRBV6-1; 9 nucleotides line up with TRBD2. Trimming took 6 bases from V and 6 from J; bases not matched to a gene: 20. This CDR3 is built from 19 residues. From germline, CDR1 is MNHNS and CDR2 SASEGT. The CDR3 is CASRPLHIAGGLDAGELFF. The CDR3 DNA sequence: TGTGCCAGCAGGCCGTTACATATCGCGGGAGGGCTGGACGCCGGGGAGCTGTTTTTT.

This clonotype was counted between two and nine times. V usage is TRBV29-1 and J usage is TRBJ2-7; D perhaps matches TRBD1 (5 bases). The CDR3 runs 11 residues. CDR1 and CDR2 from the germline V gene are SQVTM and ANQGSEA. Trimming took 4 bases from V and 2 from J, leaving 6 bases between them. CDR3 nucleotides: TGCAGCGTTGGGACAACCTACGAGCAGTACTTC. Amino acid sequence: CSVGTTYEQYF.

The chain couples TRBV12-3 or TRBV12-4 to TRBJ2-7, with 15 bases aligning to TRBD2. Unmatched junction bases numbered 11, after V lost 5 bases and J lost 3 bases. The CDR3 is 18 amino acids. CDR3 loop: CASSRLGLAGGRDYEQYF. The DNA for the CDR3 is TGTGCCAGCAGTCGTCTTGGACTAGCGGGAGGGAGAGACTACGAGCAGTACTTC.

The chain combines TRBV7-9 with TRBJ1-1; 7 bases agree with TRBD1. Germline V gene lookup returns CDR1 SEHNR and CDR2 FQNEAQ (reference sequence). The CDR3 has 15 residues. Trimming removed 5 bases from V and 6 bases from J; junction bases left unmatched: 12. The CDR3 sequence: CASSQARGRFPEAFF. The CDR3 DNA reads TGTGCCAGCAGCCAGGCGAGGGGGCGCTTCCCTGAAGCTTTCTTT.

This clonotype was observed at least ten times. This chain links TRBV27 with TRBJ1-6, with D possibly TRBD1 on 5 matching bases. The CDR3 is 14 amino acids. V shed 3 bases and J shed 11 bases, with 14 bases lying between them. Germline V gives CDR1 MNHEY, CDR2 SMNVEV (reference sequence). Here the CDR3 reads CASSFLQGLAPLHF. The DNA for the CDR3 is TGTGCCAGCAGTTTTCTTCAGGGACTGGCACCCCTCCACTTT.

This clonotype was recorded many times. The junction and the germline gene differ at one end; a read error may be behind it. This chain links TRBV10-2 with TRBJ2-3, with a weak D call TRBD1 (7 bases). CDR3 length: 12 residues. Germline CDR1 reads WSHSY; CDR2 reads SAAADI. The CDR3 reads CASSPGGNTQYF. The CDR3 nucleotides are TGTGCCAGCAGCCCAGGGGGGAATACGCAGTATTTT.